The present entry profiles one T cell receptor (beta chain) with its context. Its target is unknown. The unexposed donors gave CD4+ T cells in 2011-2018, prior to COVID-19. CD4+ T cells were isolated from the cells after about ten days of culture. Unexposed-donor CD4+ T cells were probed with SARS-CoV-2 S/N and four cold-coronavirus spikes, cells permitting. Cultures received half-medium IL-2 refreshes on days 3 and 7. The sample is drawn from a study of CD4 T cells in relation to SARS-CoV-2 and coronaviruses. Turning to the study itself: The negative reference was HIV-1 Nef peptide pool or peptide-free culture. The HLA restriction of the shared crossreactive spike epitopes was mapped.

The assay was immunoSEQ multiplex PCR, and TCRdb's table has in-frame clones only and misses some. This sample has fewer than 20,000 clones, with 60% to 80% found just once. The origin of this receptor is a human donor in good health. Sequencing used CD4+ T cells from PBMCs, cultured in vitro.

CDR3 sequence (DNA): TGTGCCAGCAGCCAATCCCGGGCTGGTGAGCAGTTCTTC. This encodes CASSQSRAGEQFF. V gene TRBV4-2 combines with J gene TRBJ2-1; D is uncertain. The CDR3 has 13 amino acids. Trimming removed 2 bases at V and 9 bases at J, with 11 bases between. Germline CDR1 reads LGHNA; CDR2 reads YNFKEQ.